Listed below are T cell receptor beta chains from one sample, sequenced in a study of glioma-infiltrating T cells. One entry per CDR3 protein results from TCRdb running MiXCR on the multiplex PCR reads. Counted here are tens of thousands of distinct CDR3 sequences, roughly 23% occurring once; the ten biggest clones make up 6.7%. Material: glioma tissue, nonneoplastic brain tissue, or PBMCs (not recorded which). These receptors originate from a human donor with low-grade glioma or glioblastoma, undergoing nonglioma brain surgery, or in good health (not recorded which). Each CDR3 is given with its conserved first and last residue. A D gene is named only where the DNA matches it firmly. The size field is filled for only some rows; it gives once, few, many or a size class.

j_gene,d_gene,abundance,v_gene,CDR3nt,CDR3aa
TRBJ1-1,TRBD1,many,TRBV20-1,TGCAGTGCAGCCCCGCAGGGGGGCACTGAAGCTTTCTTT,CSAAPQGGTEAFF
TRBJ1-1,-,-,TRBV2,TGTGCCAGCAGTGTAGGGAATTATGAGGAGGACACTGAAGCTTTCTTT,CASSVGNYEEDTEAFF
TRBJ2-5,-,many,TRBV5-1,TGCGCCAGCAGCTTCAATAGGGACCAAGAGACCCAGTACTTC,CASSFNRDQETQYF
TRBJ2-1,TRBD1,many,TRBV6-1,TGTGCCAGCAGGGACAGGGGGGGGGGGAACAATGAGCAGTTCTTC,CASRDRGGGNNEQFF
TRBJ2-7,-,-,TRBV6-1,TGTGCCAGCAGGGCCCCCCCGCAGACCTACGAGCAGTACTTC,CASRAPPQTYEQYF
TRBJ2-1,TRBD2,many,TRBV20-1,TGCAGTGCAGATACTAGCGGGAGGCGGGATGAGCAGTTCTTC,CSADTSGRRDEQFF
TRBJ2-7,-,-,TRBV10-2,TGCGCCAGCCGTGATGGGCTCGACGAGCAGTACTTC,CASRDGLDEQYF
TRBJ2-7,-,many,TRBV15,TGTGCCACCAGCAGGGACTTTTACGAGCAGTACTTC,CATSRDFYEQYF
TRBJ2-2,TRBD1,few,TRBV2,TGTGCCAGCAGTGAAGACGGGGACAGAGAACTCACCGGGGAGCTGTTTTTT,CASSEDGDRELTGELFF
TRBJ2-5,TRBD1,-,TRBV5-4,TGTGCCAGCAGCTTTGGACAGGGTTTCAAAGAGACCCAGTACTTC,CASSFGQGFKETQYF